Below are 32 T cell receptor beta chains sequenced from a single sample in a study of blood T cell repertoires in COVID-19. Sequenced by immunoSEQ multiplex PCR; TCRdb stores in-frame clones only, minus some. The table has approximately 70,000 clones, around 86% seen once; the top ten hold under 7%. Sequenced material: peripheral blood. The origin of the receptors is a man between 45 and 60 years old with active COVID-19.

This chain uses TRBV7-2 with TRBJ2-7, with TRBD2 identical over 11 bases. With 5 bases clipped from V and 6 bases from J, the junction kept 12 bases outside the gene matches. The length of the CDR3 is 16 residues. Germline lookup yields CDR1 SGHTA and CDR2 FQGNSA. The CDR3 is CASSPPRGLAGGEQYF. The DNA for the CDR3 is TGTGCCAGCAGCCCCCCTAGGGGTCTAGCGGGGGGCGAGCAGTACTTC. The full variable domain, its missing parts supplied by reference TRBV7-2 and TRBJ2-7, is GAGVSQSPSNKVTEKGKDVELRCDPISGHTALYWYRQSLGQGLEFLIYFQGNSAPDKSGLPSDRFSAERTGGSVSTLTIQRTQQEDSAVYLCASSPPRGLAGGEQYFGPGTRLTVT.

The chain has TRBV5-1 and TRBJ2-7; no reliable D call. Trimming removed 5 bases from V and 13 bases from J, with 7 bases in between. This CDR3 has 8 residues. Per the germline V gene, CDR1 is SGHRS and CDR2 is YFSETQ. CDR3 sequence reads: CASRWSYF. CDR3 nucleotide sequence: TGCGCCAGCAGATGGAGCTACTTC. The full variable domain, in which reference TRBV5-1 and TRBJ2-7 provide the parts outside the CDR3, is KAGVTQTPRYLIKTRGQQVTLSCSPISGHRSVSWYQQTPGQGLQFLFEYFSETQRNKGNFPGRFSGRQFSNSRSEMNVSTLELGDSALYLCASRWSYFGPGTRLTVT.

V and J are TRBV7-2 and TRBJ2-4; 7 nucleotides align to TRBD1. Per germline, CDR1 SGHTA and CDR2 FQGNSA. Trimming took 4 bases from V and 7 from J; bases not matched to a gene: 4. The CDR3 is made up of 13 amino acids. The CDR3 loop reads CASSSRQGNIQYF. The CDR3 nucleotides are TGTGCCAGCAGCTCCAGACAGGGTAACATTCAGTACTTC.

The rearrangement joins TRBV4-2 to TRBJ2-5; D is undetermined. The V end lost 0 bases, the J end lost 1 base, and 9 bases lay between the germline ends. The V gene's germline CDR1 is LGHNA and CDR2 YNFKEQ. The CDR3 has 15 amino acids. As DNA, the CDR3 is TGTGCCAGCAGCCAAGATTTGGGCAGCCAAGAGACCCAGTACTTC. Its protein product is CASSQDLGSQETQYF.

The chain recombines TRBV18 with TRBJ2-2, with 11 positions matching TRBD2. CDR3 length: 18 amino acids. The V gene end was trimmed by 2 bases and the J gene end by 7 bases; junction bases not matched to a gene: 12. CDR1 and CDR2 from the germline V gene are KGHSH and LQKENI. The CDR3 region has the DNA TGTGCCAGCTCACCAAGCGGACTAGCGGGTGGAGTTGGCGGGGAGCTGTTTTTT. This translates into CASSPSGLAGGVGGELFF.

A single count supports this clone. J is TRBJ1-2 and V is TRBV7-2; D is perhaps TRBD1 (5 bases). V was shortened by 1 base and J by 2 bases, with 14 bases between the two germline ends. CDR1 is SGHTA, CDR2 FQGNSA, per germline. This CDR3 comprises 16 residues. The CDR3 bases are TGTGCCAGCAGCTTAGATATGGCAGGGTCGAACTATGGCTACACCTTC. The encoded protein is CASSLDMAGSNYGYTF.

Written as DNA, the CDR3 is TGTGCCATCAGTGAGCCACCGGGACTAGCGGGAGTAAGAAAGACCGGGGAGCTGTTTTTT. Amino acid sequence: CAISEPPGLAGVRKTGELFF. The rearrangement uses TRBV10-3 and TRBJ2-2, with 14 bases lining up with TRBD2. V shed 2 bases, J shed 5 bases, and the junction held 13 bases outside the gene matches. CDR1 is ENHRY, CDR2 SYGVKD, per germline. The CDR3 extends over 20 amino acids.

This chain uses TRBV7-2 with TRBJ2-1, with D tentatively TRBD2 (6 bases). Germline V gives CDR1 SGHTA, CDR2 FQGNSA. V lost 2 bases, J lost 10 bases, and 15 bases lay in between. CDR3 length: 14 amino acids. The CDR3 nucleotides read TGTGCCAGCAGCTTAACTAGCTCCAATGGGGAGCAGTTCTTC. Protein product: CASSLTSSNGEQFF.

This chain links TRBV27 with TRBJ1-6; 7 bases fit TRBD1. Trimming removed 6 bases from V and 6 bases from J; junction bases left unmatched: 8. There are 15 residues in the CDR3. Germline V gene data show CDR1 as MNHEY and CDR2 as SMNVEV (reference sequence). CDR3 nucleotides: TGTGCCAGCAGAGGCCCCGGGACAGTTAATTCACCCCTCCACTTT. It specifies CASRGPGTVNSPLHF.

The chain uses TRBV27 and TRBJ1-1, with 7 bases matching TRBD1. Germline V gene sequence: CDR1 MNHEY, CDR2 SMNVEV (reference sequence). Trimming took 6 bases from V and 8 from J; bases not matched to a gene: 6. The CDR3 length is 12 residues. The CDR3 DNA is TGTGCCAGCAGCATAGCAGGGGGAGAAGCTTTCTTT. This sequence encodes CASSIAGGEAFF.

This clone was seen once. This sequence joins TRBV29-1 and TRBJ2-7; 9 bases line up with TRBD2. This CDR3 is 14 amino acids long. J gave up 5 bases and V 6 bases, and 11 bases lay outside the gene matches. Germline loops: CDR1 SQVTM, CDR2 ANQGSEA. CDR3 loop: CSVQIGLAPHEQYF. In nucleotides, the CDR3 is TGCAGCGTCCAAATCGGACTAGCGCCCCACGAGCAGTACTTC.

V gene TRBV6-2 or TRBV6-3 combines with J gene TRBJ2-7; tentatively, D is TRBD2 (5 bases). This CDR3 region has 11 residues. Germline V gene lookup returns CDR1 MNHEY and CDR2 SVGEGT. The ends were cut back, 5 bases at V and 4 bases at J, with 6 bases in the middle. The CDR3 bases are TGTGCCAGCAGTACGGGGTACGAGCAGTACTTC. Translated, it gives CASSTGYEQYF.

The CDR3 is CASSSTPGTGNIAEQYF. CDR3 nucleotides: TGTGCCAGCAGCTCTACACCCGGGACAGGGAATATTGCCGAGCAGTACTTC. This rearrangement joins TRBV28 to TRBJ2-7; 9 bases align to TRBD1. The CDR3 runs to 17 residues. Per germline, CDR1 MDHEN and CDR2 SYDVKM. V was clipped by 6 bases and J by 6 bases; unmatched bases: 18.

The rearrangement links TRBV4-2 to TRBJ2-3; TRBD2 matches at 10 bases. The CDR3 length is 15 residues. Germline V lookup: CDR1 LGHNA, CDR2 YNFKEQ. The ends lost 4 bases at V and 6 bases at J; junction bases unmatched: 7. This chain's CDR3 is CASSPERGGQDTQYF. The CDR3 DNA sequence: TGTGCCAGCAGCCCGGAGCGGGGGGGCCAGGATACGCAGTATTTT.

This clone appeared once. The chain employs TRBV7-2 and TRBJ2-7; D perhaps matches TRBD1 (7 bases). In germline, CDR1 is SGHTA, CDR2 FQGNSA. Trimming stripped 1 base from V and 8 bases from J, with 21 bases between. This CDR3 is built from 16 residues. As DNA, the CDR3 is TGTGCCAGCAGCTTAGTCGCGGGACAGCTCTACGAGAAGCAGTACTTC. Amino acids: CASSLVAGQLYEKQYF.

This rearrangement joins TRBV7-9 to TRBJ2-3; 7 bases are shared with TRBD1. Losses at the gene ends were 2 bases for V and 4 bases for J; bases not matched to a gene: 3. Germline loops: CDR1 SEHNR, CDR2 FQNEAQ (reference sequence). The CDR3 loop spans 14 amino acids. Here the CDR3 reads CASSLRQGADTQYF. The CDR3 nucleotides read TGTGCCAGCAGCTTAAGACAGGGCGCAGATACGCAGTATTTT.

The rearrangement joins TRBV27 to TRBJ2-5; the D gene is possibly TRBD2 (5 bases). The CDR3 has 13 amino acids. Trimming removed 5 bases at V and 3 bases at J, with 10 bases between. Per germline, CDR1 MNHEY and CDR2 SMNVEV (reference sequence). DNA of the CDR3: TGTGCCAGCAGTAAGAGGGCCGAAGAGACCCAGTACTTC. This sequence encodes CASSKRAEETQYF.

This chain uses TRBV6-2 or TRBV6-3 with TRBJ2-2; 11 bases agree with TRBD2. The CDR3 has 15 residues. Germline assignment: CDR1 MNHEY and CDR2 SVGEGT. The V segment lost 4 bases and the J segment 3 bases; nucleotides outside the gene matches: 1. The CDR3 region is CASSSSGGHTGELFF. DNA for the CDR3: TGTGCCAGCAGTTCTAGCGGGGGGCACACCGGGGAGCTGTTTTTT.

This chain joins TRBV6-4 and TRBJ1-1; D may be TRBD1 (6 bases). CDR1 MRHNA and CDR2 SNTAGT come from the germline V gene. V lost 0 bases and J lost 5, with 10 bases in between. This CDR3 has 14 residues. CDR3 sequence: CASSDSNRATEAFF. In DNA form, the CDR3 reads TGTGCCAGCAGTGACTCGAACAGGGCGACTGAAGCTTTCTTT.

This clone appeared once. The chain has TRBV2 and TRBJ2-3; the D gene is possibly TRBD1 (6 bases). CDR3 length: 14 residues. V shed 8 bases and J shed 1 base, with 13 bases lying between them. Germline V gives CDR1 SNHLY, CDR2 FYNNEI. Here the CDR3 DNA reads TGTGCCAGCGGACGGGACACCCGCACAGATACGCAGTATTTT. Its translation: CASGRDTRTDTQYF. Filled out from reference TRBV2 and TRBJ2-3, the complete variable domain reads EPEVTQTPSHQVTQMGQEVILRCVPISNHLYFYWYRQILGQKVEFLVSFYNNEISEKSEIFDDQFSVERPDGSNFTLKIRSTKLEDSAMYFCASGRDTRTDTQYFGPGTRLTVL.

The chain recombines TRBV14 with TRBJ2-2; D unresolved. Germline V lookup: CDR1 SGHDN, CDR2 FVKESK. The CDR3 sequence is 14 residues long. Trimming stripped 1 base from V and 3 bases from J, with 6 bases between. The DNA of the CDR3 is TGTGCCAGCAGCCAAGCGCAGTACACCGGGGAGCTGTTTTTT. Residues: CASSQAQYTGELFF.

The chain combines TRBV5-1 with TRBJ2-7; 9 positions agree with TRBD2. Unmatched junction bases numbered 5, after V lost 2 bases and J lost 5 bases. CDR1 is SGHRS and CDR2 is YFSETQ in the germline V gene. The CDR3 has 14 amino acids. The CDR3 region has the DNA TGCGCCAGCAGCTTTAGCGGGAGTGTCCACGAGCAGTACTTC. Its protein product is CASSFSGSVHEQYF.

The CDR3 loop is CASSSPGLAGARDEQFF. The DNA for the CDR3 is TGCGCCAGCAGCTCCCCCGGGCTAGCGGGGGCCCGGGATGAGCAGTTCTTC. The chain couples TRBV5-1 to TRBJ2-1; 10 positions agree with TRBD2. Germline V gene data show CDR1 as SGHRS and CDR2 as YFSETQ. The CDR3 length is 17 residues. J was trimmed by 8 bases and V by 3 bases; bases with no gene match: 14.

This clone was observed a few times. The J gene is TRBJ2-7, the V gene TRBV7-9, with 8 positions matching TRBD1. V lost 5 bases, J lost 1 base, and 7 bases stayed unmatched. Looked up from germline, CDR1 is SEHNR and CDR2 is FQNEAQ (reference sequence). This CDR3 is built from 15 residues. CDR3 bases: TGTGCCAGCAGCGCCCCGGACAGGGAGTCCTACGAGCAGTACTTC. Encoded protein: CASSAPDRESYEQYF. Full variable domain (remainder filled in from reference TRBV7-9 and TRBJ2-7): DTGVSQNPRHKITKRGQNVTFRCDPISEHNRLYWYRQTLGQGPEFLTYFQNEAQLEKSRLLSDRFSAERPKGSFSTLEIQRTEQGDSAMYLCASSAPDRESYEQYFGPGTRLTVT.

The rearrangement joins TRBV12-3 or TRBV12-4 to TRBJ2-1; D might be TRBD1 (6 bases). Trimming cost V 4 bases and J 9 bases, with 13 bases left between them. The CDR3 length is 13 residues. The CDR3 sequence is CASSSQGLTEQFF. The CDR3 DNA follows: TGTGCCAGCAGTTCACAGGGTTTAACTGAGCAGTTCTTC.

This chain joins TRBV7-2 and TRBJ1-3; TRBD1 matches 8 bases. Germline V gene lookup returns CDR1 SGHTA and CDR2 FQGNSA. The CDR3 has 16 residues. V gave up 3 bases and J gave up 0 bases; unmatched junction bases: 4. This CDR3 is CASSFFTGGSGNTIYF. CDR3 nucleotides: TGTGCCAGCAGCTTCTTCACAGGGGGCTCTGGAAACACCATATATTTT.

The rearrangement links TRBV6-1 to TRBJ1-6; D not certain. The CDR3 has 15 residues. The ends were cut back, 1 base at V and 5 bases at J, with 9 bases in the middle. Germline V gene data show CDR1 as MNHNS and CDR2 as SASEGT. The CDR3 sequence: CASSEGGPHNSPLHF. The CDR3 nucleotides are TGTGCCAGCAGTGAAGGCGGGCCACATAATTCACCCCTCCACTTT.

The gene calls are TRBV7-8 and TRBJ2-1; 11 bases align to TRBD2. The germline gives CDR1 SGHVS, CDR2 FQNEAQ. The CDR3 covers 18 residues. After removal of 4 bases from V and 0 bases from J, the junction contained 8 bases not matched to a gene. CDR3 residues: CASSSIAGGPSSYNEQFF. The CDR3 DNA sequence: TGTGCCAGCAGCTCAATAGCGGGGGGGCCTAGCTCCTACAATGAGCAGTTCTTC. The complete variable domain, with remaining parts taken from reference TRBV7-8 and TRBJ2-1, reads GAGVSQSPRYKVAKRGQDVALRCDPISGHVSLFWYQQALGQGPEFLTYFQNEAQLDKSGLPSDRFFAERPEGSVSTLKIQRTQQEDSAVYLCASSSIAGGPSSYNEQFFGPGTRLTVL.

The chain has TRBV29-1 and TRBJ1-6, with D uncertain. V lost 6 bases and J 9 bases, leaving 18 bases between the germline ends. Germline V gene sequence: CDR1 SQVTM, CDR2 ANQGSEA. CDR3 length: 14 amino acids. The DNA of the CDR3 is TGCAGCGTCCCGTTGGGCGAGTTAGGTTCACCCCTCCACTTT. Protein sequence: CSVPLGELGSPLHF.

The J gene is TRBJ2-1, the V gene TRBV7-2; possible D gene TRBD2, 6 bases. V was trimmed by 3 bases and J by 6 bases, leaving 27 bases between them. The germline CDR1 and CDR2 sequences are SGHTA and FQGNSA. The length of the CDR3 is 19 residues. As DNA, the CDR3 is TGTGCCAGCAGCTTTCTTGGGGGTGGGGCGACTAGAGCCGGCAATGAGCAGTTCTTC. It is translated as CASSFLGGGATRAGNEQFF.

V usage is TRBV30 and J usage is TRBJ2-3, with D possibly TRBD2 on 6 matching bases. Germline V gives CDR1 GTSNPN, CDR2 SVGIG (reference sequence). V was trimmed by 4 bases and J by 4 bases, leaving 12 bases between them. CDR3 length: 13 amino acids. The CDR3 protein is CAWKGGVADTQYF. As DNA, the CDR3 is TGTGCCTGGAAGGGCGGGGTGGCAGATACGCAGTATTTT.

The chain couples TRBV11-3 to TRBJ2-1, with 9 bases fitting TRBD2. V lost 6 bases and J lost 10; bases outside the gene matches: 10. Germline V gene data show CDR1 as SGHNT and CDR2 as YENEEA. This CDR3 contains 14 residues. The CDR3 nucleotides are TGTGCCAGCAGTAGCGGGAGTGGCGTGAGGGAGCAGTTCTTC. It encodes CASSSGSGVREQFF. Full variable domain (rest looked up from reference TRBV11-3 and TRBJ2-1): EAGVVQSPRYKIIEKKQPVAFWCNPISGHNTLYWYLQNLGQGPELLIRYENEEAVDDSQLPKDRFSAERLKGVDSTLKIQPAELGDSAVYLCASSSGSGVREQFFGPGTRLTVL.